This T cell receptor (beta chain) comes out of a study of shared clonotypes between healthy human individuals. Each replicate PCR on the sorted subsets used 200 ng DNA (around 30,000 T cell genomes). Repertoires were generated with immunoSEQ multiplex PCR, while TCRdb's copy carries only in-frame clones and drops some. The sample lists 2 million to 3 million clones; roughly 93% were seen once. Looked up from germline, CDR1 is SGHAT and CDR2 is FQNNGV. V was pared by 5 bases and J by 7 bases, with 12 bases between. The CDR3 loop spans 13 amino acids. Material: naive CD4+ T cells from PBMCs. As to subset: CD45RA+ positively selected. The chain uses TRBV11-2 and TRBJ1-5; weak D call: TRBD1 (5 bases). The TCR originated in a man aged 18 to 30 in good health. Some clones in this sample may be carry-over from other donors' samples. Here the CDR3 DNA reads TGTGCCAGCAGCCCCGACAGAGAGCAGCCCCAGCATTTT. The encoded protein is CASSPDREQPQHF.